This passage covers 10 T cell receptor beta chains from one sample sequenced in a study of cytomegalovirus exposure and HLA in healthy donors. The PCR made use of 60 Vbeta and 13 Jbeta primers. The table came from immunoSEQ multiplex PCR; TCRdb's copy has only in-frame clones and leaves some out. Of 90,000 to 150,000 clones listed, roughly 80% are singletons. What was sequenced was PBMCs. Receptor source: a woman in her twenties or thirties in good health and CMV-seropositive.

In its sample, this clone was seen once. The chain is built from TRBV19 and TRBJ2-7; TRBD2 matches 12 bases. The CDR3 loop spans 17 amino acids. Germline lookup yields CDR1 LNHDA and CDR2 SQIVND (reference sequence). V was pared by 5 bases and J by 2 bases, with 10 bases of the junction left unmatched. The CDR3 loop reads CASSSRTSGIAAYEQYF. The CDR3 DNA reads as TGTGCCAGTAGTTCCCGGACTAGCGGGATCGCAGCCTACGAGCAGTACTTC.

This clone was seen a few times. This chain joins TRBV4-2 and TRBJ1-6; weak D call: TRBD1 (6 bases). CDR3 length: 15 residues. Trimming stripped 4 bases from V and 6 bases from J, with 13 bases between. CDR1 is LGHNA, CDR2 YNFKEQ, per germline. The CDR3: CASSPKVQGNSPLHF. CDR3 in DNA: TGTGCCAGCAGCCCTAAAGTACAGGGTAATTCACCCCTCCACTTT.

This chain joins TRBV9 and TRBJ1-1; 11 bases agree with TRBD1. CDR1 and CDR2 from the germline V gene are SGDLS and YYNGEE. After removal of 4 bases from V and 6 bases from J, the junction contained 11 bases not matched to a gene. There are 16 residues in the CDR3. CDR3 residues: CASSTDRGRPGPEAFF. In DNA form, the CDR3 reads TGTGCCAGCAGCACGGACAGGGGGCGCCCCGGACCTGAAGCTTTCTTT.

This chain links TRBV5-6 with TRBJ1-1; D is unclear. V was clipped by 4 bases and J by 2 bases, with 12 bases between them. Germline V gene data show CDR1 as SGHDT and CDR2 as YYEEEE. The CDR3 has 14 amino acids. CDR3 sequence reads: CASSPPYSNTEAFF. The CDR3 DNA follows: TGTGCCAGCAGCCCCCCCTACAGCAACACTGAAGCTTTCTTT.

The rearrangement joins TRBV18 to TRBJ2-6; TRBD1 is a possible D gene (5 bases). Per the germline V gene, CDR1 is KGHSH and CDR2 is LQKENI. The ends were cut back, 6 bases at V and 0 bases at J, with 18 bases in the middle. The CDR3 has 18 amino acids. CDR3 DNA: TGTGCCAGCTCTCCCAGGGAATTCGCGACCTCTGGGGCCAACGTCCTGACTTTC. Encoded protein: CASSPREFATSGANVLTF.

The gene calls are TRBV6-1 and TRBJ1-4, with D tentatively TRBD1 (6 bases). Trimming took off 7 bases at V and 7 bases at J, with 16 bases between the two ends. Germline lookup yields CDR1 MNHNS and CDR2 SASEGT. This CDR3 has 14 amino acids. Written as DNA, the CDR3 is TGTGCCAGCACCGAAGGGGCAGGGGTTGAAAAACTGTTTTTT. It codes for CASTEGAGVEKLFF.

The CDR3 reads CASSSLAGGRDTQYF. In DNA, the CDR3 is TGTGCCAGCAGTTCCCTAGCGGGGGGGCGAGATACGCAGTATTTT. The genes are TRBV7-6 and TRBJ2-3; 12 bases align to TRBD2. Per the germline V gene, CDR1 is SGHVS and CDR2 is FNYEAQ. The CDR3 is made up of 15 amino acids. With 6 bases clipped from V and 5 bases from J, the junction kept 6 bases outside the gene matches.

V usage is TRBV19 and J usage is TRBJ2-5, with 7 bases aligning to TRBD2. CDR1 and CDR2 (germline): LNHDA, SQIVND (reference sequence). This CDR3 is built from 15 residues. V lost 3 bases to trimming and J lost 4 bases; unmatched junction nucleotides: 8. The CDR3 DNA sequence: TGTGCCAGTAGTATTCTTGTGGGGGGGGGAGAGACCCAGTACTTC. The encoded protein is CASSILVGGGETQYF. Full variable domain (rest looked up from reference TRBV19 and TRBJ2-5): DGGITQSPKYLFRKEGQNVTLSCEQNLNHDAMYWYRQDPGQGLRLIYYSQIVNDFQKGDIAEGYSVSREKKESFPLTVTSAQKNPTAFYLCASSILVGGGETQYFGPGTRLLVL.

V gene TRBV19 combines with J gene TRBJ1-1; no clear D. The CDR3 covers 14 residues. Germline loops: CDR1 LNHDA, CDR2 SQIVND (reference sequence). V shed 7 bases and J shed 3 bases, with 15 bases lying between them. The CDR3 bases are TGTGCCAGTACCCAACCGGGGAGGGACACTGAAGCTTTCTTT. Translated, it gives CASTQPGRDTEAFF.

V and J are TRBV4-2 and TRBJ2-1; possibly TRBD2 for D (7 bases). Germline V lookup: CDR1 LGHNA, CDR2 YNFKEQ. This CDR3 is 20 amino acids long. Trimming left V 1 base short and J 0 bases short, with 22 bases between. The CDR3 bases are TGTGCCAGCAGCCAAGCGGGTAGGGGGGGTCGGGTTAGCTCCTACAATGAGCAGTTCTTC. Translated: CASSQAGRGGRVSSYNEQFF.